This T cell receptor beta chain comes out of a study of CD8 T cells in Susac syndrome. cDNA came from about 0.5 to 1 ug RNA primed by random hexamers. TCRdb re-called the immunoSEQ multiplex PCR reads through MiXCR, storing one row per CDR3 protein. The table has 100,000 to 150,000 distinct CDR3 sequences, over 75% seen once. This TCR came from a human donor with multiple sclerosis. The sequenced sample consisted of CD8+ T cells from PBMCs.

CDR3 protein: CSAGLAGVRNYNEQFF. The CDR3 nucleotides are TGCAGCGCCGGACTAGCGGGGGTCCGTAACTACAATGAGCAGTTCTTC. The chain combines TRBV29-1 with TRBJ2-1; 13 bases agree with TRBD2. The CDR3 extends over 16 amino acids. With V trimmed by 7 bases and J by 3 bases, 9 bases remained unmatched. CDR1 SQVTM and CDR2 ANQGSEA come from the germline V gene.